This TCR beta chain was sequenced for a study of blood T cell repertoires in COVID-19. Study-level information: Samples came from the United States, Italy and Spain, spanning acute and convalescent COVID-19. T cells, B-cell-depleted T cells, or PBMCs provided the cDNA or gDNA that served as material.

Produced via immunoSEQ multiplex PCR; TCRdb's table is partial and in-frame only. The sample holds under 200,000 clones, about 80% seen once. Trimming took off 0 bases at V and 5 bases at J, with 19 bases between the two ends. In germline, CDR1 is KGHSH, CDR2 LQKENI. This CDR3 spans 17 amino acids. The cohort comprised adults aged about 18 to 90 years residing in about 25 US areas. Cohort 3 recovered donors had two negative PCRs, clearance, or symptom resolution. The gene calls are TRBV18 and TRBJ1-2; TRBD1 might be the D (5 bases). The sample was PBMCs or T cells enriched from blood (not recorded which). This receptor was taken from a woman aged 60-75 years who had recovered from COVID-19. The CDR3, as DNA: TGTGCCAGCTCACCACCGGCGGTACGACGGGGGGGATATGGCTACACCTTC. It codes for CASSPPAVRRGGYGYTF.